The 3 T cell receptor beta chains presented below share a single source sample, sequenced in a study of T cells expressing NK-cell markers. TCRdb reanalyzed the 5' RACE reads, giving one entry per CDR3 protein sequence and no DNA. The sample has roughly 350,000 distinct CDR3 sequences. The sample consisted of blood T cells: a sorted CD56 or NKG2C T cell subset, CD4+ or CD8+ T cells, or bulk PBMC T cells (not recorded which). These receptor sequences come from a man aged 18-75 years in good health.

This rearrangement joins TRBV7-9 to TRBJ1-2. The V gene's germline CDR1 is SEHNR and CDR2 FQNEAQ (reference sequence). This CDR3 has 14 residues. The CDR3 is CASTTALNLDGYTF. Full variable domain (outside the CDR3, taken from reference TRBV7-9 and TRBJ1-2): DTGVSQNPRHKITKRGQNVTFRCDPISEHNRLYWYRQTLGQGPEFLTYFQNEAQLEKSRLLSDRFSAERPKGSFSTLEIQRTEQGDSAMYLCASTTALNLDGYTFGSGTRLTVV.

J is TRBJ2-6 and V is TRBV29-1; there is no DNA to check the TCRdb D call of TRBD2. The germline V gene has CDR1 SQVTM and CDR2 ANQGSEA. The CDR3 consists of 15 residues. This CDR3 reads CSVGRGNSGANVLTF.

V is TRBV20-1 and J is TRBJ2-5; checking the TCRdb D call of TRBD2 is not possible without DNA. The germline CDR1 and CDR2 sequences are DFQATT and SNEGSKA (reference sequence). The CDR3 totals 14 residues. CDR3 in amino acids: CSALSGGASETQYF.